These 3 T cell receptor beta chains were all obtained from the same sample, sequenced in a study of PD-L1 blockade in urothelial cancer. Time point given: peripheral blood 6 weeks after treatment start. Assay used: immunoSEQ multiplex PCR; TCRdb lists only in-frame clones, some missing. The sample consists of tens of thousands of clones, 91% of them appearing once. The sample consisted of PBMCs, taken around atezolizumab (anti-PD-L1) treatment. These receptors all stem from a man in his 70s with urothelial cancer.

The chain carries TRBV5-5 and TRBJ2-7, with 9 bases identical to TRBD2. The germline CDR1 and CDR2 sequences are SGHKS and YYEKEE (reference sequence). The CDR3 consists of 15 residues. V was clipped by 0 bases and J by 2 bases; unmatched bases: 3. CDR3 region: CASSLVLAGAYEQYF. CDR3 DNA sequence: TGTGCCAGCAGCTTGGTTTTAGCGGGAGCCTACGAGCAGTACTTC.

The rearrangement links TRBV6-5 to TRBJ2-1; possibly TRBD2 for D (6 bases). CDR1 is MNHEY and CDR2 is SVGAGI in the germline V gene. Between the trimmed V and J ends, which lost 2 bases and 7 bases, there was a span of 12 bases. CDR3 length: 14 residues. The CDR3 bases are TGTGCCAGCAGTTACCCTAACGCGGGAAATGAGCAGTTCTTC. Protein product: CASSYPNAGNEQFF.

The chain employs TRBV2 and TRBJ1-1, with D unclear. Per germline, CDR1 SNHLY and CDR2 FYNNEI. CDR3 length: 12 amino acids. The V gene lost 7 bases and the J gene lost 11 bases, with 17 bases spanning the gap. Here the CDR3 DNA reads TGTGCCAGCACCCTGTTGGGTGACGGGGCTTTCTTT. This codes for CASTLLGDGAFF.